One sample yielded the 17 T cell receptor beta chains listed below, sequenced in a study of blood T cell repertoires in COVID-19. Here immunoSEQ multiplex PCR was the method, and the copy in TCRdb shows in-frame clones only, minus some. The sample holds about 38,000 clones, around 91% seen once. The material sequenced was peripheral blood. These receptors all stem from a man in his sixties with active or convalescent COVID-19.

The rearrangement joins TRBV7-8 to TRBJ2-5, with 8 bases identical to TRBD2. The CDR3 length is 17 residues. The germline V gene has CDR1 SGHVS and CDR2 FQNEAQ. Trimming at V came to 1 base and at J to 0 bases, leaving 7 bases not matched to a gene. CDR3 loop: CASSLDLAGPYQETQYF. Written as DNA, the CDR3 is TGTGCCAGCAGCTTAGATCTAGCGGGCCCGTACCAAGAGACCCAGTACTTC. Drawing the rest from reference TRBV7-8 and TRBJ2-5, the complete variable domain is GAGVSQSPRYKVAKRGQDVALRCDPISGHVSLFWYQQALGQGPEFLTYFQNEAQLDKSGLPSDRFFAERPEGSVSTLKIQRTQQEDSAVYLCASSLDLAGPYQETQYFGPGTRLLVL.

The chain joins TRBV6-6 to TRBJ2-3; 9 bases are a match to TRBD2. Per germline, CDR1 MNHNY and CDR2 SVGAGI (reference sequence). V shed 5 bases, J shed 0 bases, and the junction held 3 bases outside the gene matches. The CDR3 length is 15 residues. The CDR3 protein is CASSLLAGSTDTQYF. The CDR3 region has the DNA TGTGCCAGCAGTCTCCTAGCGGGGAGCACAGATACGCAGTATTTT.

The chain couples TRBV27 to TRBJ2-7, with 9 positions matching TRBD2. CDR1 MNHEY and CDR2 SMNVEV come from the germline V gene (reference sequence). The V segment lost 9 bases and the J segment 6 bases; nucleotides outside the gene matches: 6. The CDR3 length is 12 residues. CDR3 coding DNA: TGTGCCAGTTCCGGACTAGCGTCCGAGCAGTACTTC. Translating gives CASSGLASEQYF.

This rearrangement joins TRBV5-5 to TRBJ2-1, with D possibly being TRBD1 (8 bases). Germline V CDR1 and CDR2: SGHKS, YYEKEE (reference sequence). V was clipped by 4 bases and J by 8 bases, with 22 bases between them. The CDR3 totals 16 residues. The DNA for the CDR3 is TGTGCCAGCAGCCAGACCCCCAGCGGGACAGGCGATGAGCAGTTCTTC. Protein product: CASSQTPSGTGDEQFF.

The CDR3 here is CAWGTSGQNYNEQFF. The CDR3 DNA reads TGTGCCTGGGGCACTAGCGGGCAAAACTACAATGAGCAGTTCTTC. V gene TRBV30 combines with J gene TRBJ2-1; 9 positions agree with TRBD2. The CDR3 contains 15 residues. V lost 5 bases, J lost 3 bases, and 8 bases stayed unmatched. Germline V gene lookup returns CDR1 GTSNPN and CDR2 SVGIG (reference sequence).

The chain combines TRBV10-3 with TRBJ2-7; 8 bases agree with TRBD1. V lost 4 bases and J lost 1; bases outside the gene matches: 6. Germline values: CDR1 ENHRY, CDR2 SYGVKD. The length of the CDR3 is 15 residues. The CDR3 region is CAISGTGQSSYEQYF. DNA of the CDR3: TGTGCCATCAGTGGGACAGGGCAATCATCCTACGAGCAGTACTTC.

J is TRBJ2-7 and V is TRBV6-5, with D unresolved. Germline CDR1 MNHEY, CDR2 SVGAGI. The length of the CDR3 is 15 residues. V was clipped by 6 bases and J by 2 bases, with 17 bases between them. The CDR3, as DNA: TGTGCCAGCAGCCAGAGACACCTTCCAGCCTACGAGCAGTACTTC. Its translation is CASSQRHLPAYEQYF.

This clone was seen a few times. The chain combines TRBV7-9 with TRBJ2-1, with 15 bases that match TRBD2. Trimming cost V 6 bases and J 5 bases; bases outside gene matches: 11. This CDR3 has 18 residues. Per germline, CDR1 SEHNR and CDR2 FQNEAQ (reference sequence). CDR3 bases: TGTGCCAGCAGTCAATACCGGGGACTAGCGGGAGGCCACAATGAGCAGTTCTTC. Protein product: CASSQYRGLAGGHNEQFF.

The J gene is TRBJ2-1, the V gene TRBV3-1 (or the pseudogene TRBV3-2); D remains unclear. This CDR3 spans 13 amino acids. Trimming took 2 bases from V and 7 from J, leaving 9 bases between them. The germline CDR1 and CDR2 sequences are LGHDT and YNNKEL (reference sequence). The CDR3 loop is CASSQNAGNEQFF. The DNA for the CDR3 is TGTGCCAGCAGCCAAAATGCCGGGAATGAGCAGTTCTTC.

This rearrangement joins TRBV6-5 to TRBJ1-5, with TRBD1 identical over 9 bases. The J segment lost 7 bases and the V segment lost 6 bases, leaving 7 bases of the junction unmatched. The CDR3 contains 14 residues. Germline V lookup: CDR1 MNHEY, CDR2 SVGAGI. The CDR3 loop is CASSPDRGVQPQHF. CDR3 nucleotides: TGTGCCAGCAGCCCGGACAGGGGAGTCCAGCCCCAGCATTTT.

J is TRBJ2-2 and V is TRBV5-1, with TRBD1 matching 9 bases. Germline CDR1 is SGHRS and CDR2 is YFSETQ. The length of the CDR3 is 14 residues. V lost 4 bases to trimming and J lost 3 bases; unmatched junction nucleotides: 1. CDR3 nucleotides: TGCGCCAGCAGCAGACAGGGGGACACCGGGGAGCTGTTTTTT. Translated, it gives CASSRQGDTGELFF. The whole variable domain, filled in from reference TRBV5-1 and TRBJ2-2, reads KAGVTQTPRYLIKTRGQQVTLSCSPISGHRSVSWYQQTPGQGLQFLFEYFSETQRNKGNFPGRFSGRQFSNSRSEMNVSTLELGDSALYLCASSRQGDTGELFFGEGSRLTVL.

The CDR3 reads CASSAQLAGELSEQFF. CDR3 sequence (DNA): TGTGCCAGCAGCGCGCAGCTAGCGGGAGAGCTGAGTGAGCAGTTCTTC. This sequence joins TRBV9 and TRBJ2-1; 10 bases match TRBD2. CDR1 is SGDLS, CDR2 YYNGEE, per germline. There are 16 residues in the CDR3. The J segment lost 9 bases and the V segment lost 3 bases, leaving 12 bases of the junction unmatched.

This clone was picked up a small number of times. The CDR3 sequence: CAISESRSADYYTF. DNA for the CDR3: TGTGCCATCAGTGAGTCGAGGTCAGCGGATTACTACACCTTC. The rearrangement uses TRBV10-3 and TRBJ1-2, with D unresolved. CDR1 ENHRY and CDR2 SYGVKD come from the germline V gene. The V end was cut by 0 bases, the J end by 10 bases, with 15 bases between. This CDR3 has 14 residues.

This chain connects TRBV4-2 to TRBJ1-1; D may be TRBD1 (6 bases). The CDR3 sequence is 14 residues long. Trimming took 4 bases from V and 5 from J, leaving 14 bases between them. The V gene's germline CDR1 is LGHNA and CDR2 YNFKEQ. The CDR3 loop reads CASSPPDRPTEAFF. CDR3 DNA: TGTGCCAGCAGCCCCCCGGACAGACCAACTGAAGCTTTCTTT.

The CDR3 sequence: CAWRQSLQGRKQYF. DNA of the CDR3: TGTGCCTGGAGGCAGTCCCTACAGGGTCGTAAGCAGTACTTC. This chain connects TRBV30 to TRBJ2-7; D is possibly TRBD1 (6 bases). V was clipped by 3 bases and J by 8 bases, with 20 bases between them. Germline CDR1 is GTSNPN and CDR2 is SVGIG (reference sequence). This CDR3 spans 14 amino acids.

The CDR3 DNA is TGTGCCTGGAGTGTACAGTACGAGCAGTACTTC. It specifies CAWSVQYEQYF. The gene calls are TRBV30 and TRBJ2-7; D gene unclear. Germline V gives CDR1 GTSNPN, CDR2 SVGIG (reference sequence). The CDR3 loop spans 11 amino acids. V was shortened by 0 bases and J by 4 bases, with 4 bases between the two germline ends.

This clone came up a few times. The chain combines TRBV15 with TRBJ2-3; 10 bases are a match to TRBD2. Germline-derived CDR1 and CDR2 are LNHNV and YYDKDF (reference sequence). The V segment lost 3 bases and the J segment 3 bases; nucleotides outside the gene matches: 6. CDR3 length: 16 amino acids. CDR3 protein: CATSSRLAGRTDTQYF. The CDR3 coding sequence is TGTGCCACCAGCAGCCGACTAGCGGGCCGTACAGATACGCAGTATTTT. Combining the CDR3 with reference TRBV15 and TRBJ2-3 gives the whole variable domain DAMVIQNPRYQVTQFGKPVTLSCSQTLNHNVMYWYQQKSSQAPKLLFHYYDKDFNNEADTPDNFQSRRPNTSFCFLDIRSPGLGDTAMYLCATSSRLAGRTDTQYFGPGTRLTVL.